These 4 T cell receptor beta chains came from one sample sequenced in a study of shared clonotypes between healthy human individuals. Clones were read by immunoSEQ multiplex PCR, and TCRdb kept only the in-frame ones, dropping some. In the table there are over 2 million clones, over 85% of which are singletons. Terminally differentiated effector memory CD45RA+ cells were excluded from the naive CD8 cells, which were CD45RO-negative and positively selected for CCR7. Source material: naive CD8+ T cells sorted from blood. Every receptor here comes from a man aged 18 to 29 in good health.

As DNA, the CDR3 is TGCAGCCCACTCTTGGGGGGTAGTGCAGATACGCAGTATTTT. It yields the protein CSPLLGGSADTQYF. V gene TRBV29-1 combines with J gene TRBJ2-3; perhaps TRBD2 as D (6 bases). V shed 8 bases and J shed 4 bases, with 19 bases lying between them. The CDR3 is 14 residues long. Germline V gene data show CDR1 as SQVTM and CDR2 as ANQGSEA.

The rearrangement uses TRBV9 and TRBJ2-1; 10 bases match TRBD2. CDR1 is SGDLS, CDR2 YYNGEE, per germline. V trimming: 2 bases; J trimming: 1 base; junction bases outside the gene matches: 9. This CDR3 region has 18 residues. The CDR3 loop reads CASSVSAGGPRSYNEQFF. The CDR3 DNA reads as TGTGCCAGCAGCGTTTCAGCGGGAGGGCCCCGATCCTACAATGAGCAGTTCTTC.

The chain has TRBV5-4 and TRBJ2-7, with D uncertain. Per the germline V gene, CDR1 is SGHNT and CDR2 is YYREEE (reference sequence). The CDR3 runs to 15 residues. Trimming stripped 0 bases from V and 2 bases from J, with 12 bases between. The CDR3 loop reads CASSLDLEAPYEQYF. The CDR3 nucleotides are TGTGCCAGCAGCTTGGACCTTGAGGCCCCCTACGAGCAGTACTTC.

This chain links TRBV30 with TRBJ2-7; 7 bases fit TRBD1. This CDR3 is 13 amino acids long. V trimming: 5 bases; J trimming: 6 bases; junction bases outside the gene matches: 10. Germline V gene sequence: CDR1 GTSNPN, CDR2 SVGIG (reference sequence). CDR3: CAWGSGQSFEQYF. For the CDR3, the DNA is TGTGCCTGGGGATCGGGACAGTCGTTCGAGCAGTACTTC. The whole variable domain, filled in from reference TRBV30 and TRBJ2-7, reads SQTIHQWPATLVQPVGSPLSLECTVEGTSNPNLYWYRQAAGRGLQLLFYSVGIGQISSEVPQNLSASRPQDRQFILSSKKLLLSDSGFYLCAWGSGQSFEQYFGPGTRLTVT.